These 8 T cell receptor beta chains were sequenced from one sample in a study of cytomegalovirus exposure and HLA in healthy donors. PCR employed 60 Vbeta and 13 Jbeta primers. The method was immunoSEQ multiplex PCR; TCRdb's version includes in-frame clones alone and lacks a portion of them. The sample has approximately 84,000 clones; approximately 71% are singletons. The specimen sequenced was PBMCs. The receptor set was obtained from a man aged 35 to 55 in good health and CMV-seronegative.

The chain is built from TRBV14 and TRBJ2-3; TRBD2 aligns across 9 bases. Germline CDR1 and CDR2: SGHDN and FVKESK. The CDR3 consists of 16 residues. V shed 6 bases and J 4 bases; nucleotides not matched to a gene: 11. CDR3 loop: CASSFFSGSVADTQYF. The CDR3 bases are TGTGCCAGCAGTTTTTTTAGCGGGAGTGTCGCAGATACGCAGTATTTT.

Written as DNA, the CDR3 is TGTGCCACCCTAATGATGAAGACCCAGTACTTC. It translates to CATLMMKTQYF. The chain carries TRBV5-8 and TRBJ2-5, with D unclear. The V and J ends lost 9 bases and 6 bases respectively, with 12 bases between them. The CDR3 length is 11 residues. CDR1 is SGHTS, CDR2 YDEGEE, per germline.

The chain links TRBV14 to TRBJ2-3; tentative D call: TRBD1 (6 bases). Trimming stripped 4 bases from V and 4 bases from J, with 9 bases between. Germline V gene data show CDR1 as SGHDN and CDR2 as FVKESK. The CDR3 spans 13 residues. The CDR3 here is CASSLPGADTQYF. DNA for the CDR3: TGTGCCAGCAGCCTCCCAGGGGCAGATACGCAGTATTTT.

The chain uses TRBV25-1 and TRBJ1-1; D ambiguous. CDR3 length: 13 residues. The V end lost 7 bases, the J end lost 0 bases, and 9 bases lay between the germline ends. CDR1 and CDR2 (germline): MGHDK, SYGVNS. CDR3 nucleotides: TGTGCCAGCATGTCGGAGATGAACACTGAAGCTTTCTTT. Translation gives CASMSEMNTEAFF. Full variable domain (missing parts from reference TRBV25-1 and TRBJ1-1): EADIYQTPRYLVIGTGKKITLECSQTMGHDKMYWYQQDPGMELHLIHYSYGVNSTEKGDLSSESTVSRIRTEHFPLTLESARPSHTSQYLCASMSEMNTEAFFGQGTRLTVV.

Only a few counts were recorded for this clone. The rearrangement uses TRBV6-1 and TRBJ2-7; D is perhaps TRBD2 (7 bases). Deletions cut 8 bases from V and 1 base from J, with 18 bases between. The CDR3 has 15 amino acids. Germline V lookup: CDR1 MNHNS, CDR2 SASEGT. In DNA form, the CDR3 reads TGTGCCAGCGAAGCGGGACACCCACCTTCCTACGAGCAGTACTTC. Translation: CASEAGHPPSYEQYF.

This clone was counted a few times. The chain combines TRBV7-3 with TRBJ2-2, with 14 bases lining up with TRBD2. The CDR3 has 17 amino acids. The junction had 5 bases not matched to a gene; V was cut back by 2 bases and J by 6 bases. Germline CDR1 is SGHTA and CDR2 is FQGTGA. The CDR3: CASSLSGLAGESGELFF. The CDR3 DNA sequence: TGTGCCAGCAGCTTATCGGGACTAGCGGGAGAATCCGGGGAGCTGTTTTTT.

The V gene is TRBV19, the J gene TRBJ1-1; D is unclear. Trimming pared 3 bases from V and 0 bases from J, leaving 14 bases between. The V gene's germline CDR1 is LNHDA and CDR2 SQIVND (reference sequence). This CDR3 is 16 amino acids long. The CDR3 region has the DNA TGTGCCAGTAGTATCTGGAGAGTACCTATGAACACTGAAGCTTTCTTT. Translation gives CASSIWRVPMNTEAFF.

The V call is TRBV28, the J call TRBJ1-2, with 10 bases aligning to TRBD1. The CDR3 loop spans 16 amino acids. V trimming: 2 bases; J trimming: 3 bases; junction bases outside the gene matches: 6. The germline V gene has CDR1 MDHEN and CDR2 SYDVKM. The CDR3 coding sequence is TGTGCCAGCAGTTTAACCGGGACAGGGGTTGACTATGGCTACACCTTC. Translation: CASSLTGTGVDYGYTF.